This T cell receptor (beta chain) is from a study of T cells in localized non-small cell lung cancer. Sequencing was performed with immunoSEQ multiplex PCR; in TCRdb, only in-frame clones are kept and a portion is missing. Among about 83,000 clones, 80% were seen once, and the ten largest hold roughly 9.8%. Notes on the study in general: Adjacent lung was found to contain a median roughly 60 of the top 100 tumor clones. T cell clonality was highest in uninvolved adjacent lung, above tumor. The tumor had only one region sequenced, so heterogeneity remains possible. Longer overall survival accompanied higher blood T cell density.

Concerning this clone: Its cognate antigen is unknown.

CDR3 length: 16 amino acids. V was clipped by 3 bases and J by 5 bases; unmatched bases: 10. Germline V gives CDR1 SGDLS, CDR2 YYNGEE. The receptor's source is a female donor at least 60 years old with stage I lung adenocarcinoma. Here the sequenced sample was peripheral blood, taken before any cancer treatment. This chain uses TRBV9 with TRBJ2-5, with 10 bases lining up with TRBD1. The DNA for the CDR3 is TGTGCCAGCAGCGCGCCCAAGACAGGGGGCAGGGAGACCCAGTACTTC. It encodes CASSAPKTGGRETQYF.